A selection of T cell receptor beta chains follows, all from one sample in a study of HIV-infected children after antiretroviral therapy interruption. MiXCR, run by TCRdb on the 3' RACE reads, gives a single entry per CDR3 protein. The data show tens of thousands of distinct CDR3 sequences, over 6% seen once. Source: CD45RA+ CD4+ T cells from PBMCs, pooled from several time points, taken from a donor given antiretroviral therapy, either interrupted or continuous. The receptor set was obtained from a pool of human donors with HIV. Both conserved end residues are part of each CDR3. The D gene is left open where the match is weak. Clone size, where shown, is once, few, many, or a class for clones that have expanded.

clone_size j_call d_call v_call cdr3_nt cdr3_aa
many TRBJ1-1 - TRBV12-3/TRBV12-4 TGTGCCAGCAGCGGTGACAAGATGAACACTGAAGCTTTCTTT CASSGDKMNTEAFF
many TRBJ2-7 - TRBV12-5 TGTGCTAGTGGTTTGTACGTATCAGAGCAGTACTTC CASGLYVSEQYF
few TRBJ2-6 TRBD2 TRBV6-6 TGTGCCAGCAGTTCCAAGCGGGAGGTACCTGGGGCCAACGTCCTGACTTTC CASSSKREVPGANVLTF
- TRBJ2-7 TRBD1 TRBV15 TGTGCCACCAGCGGTATACAGGGGTTTTACGAGCAGTACTTC CATSGIQGFYEQYF
many TRBJ2-3 - TRBV13 TGTGCCAGCTCTCTCGGGACTGGTAGTGCAGAAACGCTGTATTTT CASSLGTGSAETLYF
many TRBJ2-3 TRBD2 TRBV30 TGTGCCTGGAGTCCACGGGGACTAGCGGGGCTCACAGATACGCAGTATTTT CAWSPRGLAGLTDTQYF
many TRBJ2-7 - TRBV12-3/TRBV12-4 TGTGCCAGCAGTTTTGGACATCCCTACGAGCAGTACTTC CASSFGHPYEQYF
many TRBJ2-1 - TRBV5-1 TGCGCCAGCAGCTTCGGAGGGGGCGGGTTTAATGAGCAGTTCTTC CASSFGGGGFNEQFF
medium-sized TRBJ2-2 - TRBV10-1 TGTGCCAGCAGTGTCACAAACACCGGGCAGCTCTACTTT CASSVTNTGQLYF
many TRBJ2-7 TRBD1 TRBV12-3/TRBV12-4 TGTGCCAGCAGCATCGGACAGGGTGAGGGGTACGAGCAGTACTTC CASSIGQGEGYEQYF
many TRBJ2-1 TRBD1 TRBV10-3 TGTGCCATCAAGGGGACAGGGGGCTACAATGAGCAGTTCTTC CAIKGTGGYNEQFF
many TRBJ2-5 - TRBV7-2 TGTGCCAGCAGCTTACCCTTTGAGACCCAGTACTTC CASSLPFETQYF
- TRBJ2-2 - TRBV6-2/TRBV6-3 TGTGCCAGCAGTTACTTCGGGGAGCTGTTTTTT CASSYFGELFF
many TRBJ1-5 - TRBV19 TGTGCCAGTAATCCGACAGTGTATAGCAATCAGCCCCAGCATTTT CASNPTVYSNQPQHF
few TRBJ2-3 TRBD2 TRBV5-1 TGCGCCAGCACCTATGGGACTAGCGGCACAGATACGCAGTATTTT CASTYGTSGTDTQYF
many TRBJ2-2 TRBD2 TRBV2 TGTGCCAGCAGTGCCAACCGGGGGGGCTTCACCGGGGAGCTGTTTTTT CASSANRGGFTGELFF
once TRBJ1-1 TRBD1 TRBV12-3/TRBV12-4 TGTGCCAGCAGTTACCCGGGACAGGGAAAGAACACTGAAGCTTTCTTT CASSYPGQGKNTEAFF
- TRBJ1-1 TRBD1 TRBV19 TGTGCCAGTAGTATAGACAGGGGGCTGACTGAAGCTTTCTTT CASSIDRGLTEAFF
many TRBJ2-3 - TRBV20-1 TGCAGTGCCAGTAGCGCTCTCGGGTTTCTGGAAACAGATACGCAGTATTTT CSASSALGFLETDTQYF
few TRBJ2-1 TRBD2 TRBV12-3/TRBV12-4 TGTGCCAGCAGGGGAGGACGCGGGGGGGCGGGCTACAATGAGCAGTTCTTC CASRGGRGGAGYNEQFF
few TRBJ1-2 - TRBV6-2/TRBV6-3 TGTGCCAGCTCGGACAGCGGAACAAACTATGGCTACACCTTC CASSDSGTNYGYTF
many TRBJ2-3 TRBD1 TRBV7-2 TGTGCCAGCAGCCCCCGGACAGGGGGCGAGGCAGATACGCAGTATTTT CASSPRTGGEADTQYF
many TRBJ2-3 TRBD2 TRBV7-2 TGTGCCAGCAGCTTAGACGCGGGGGGCACAGATACGCAGTATTTT CASSLDAGGTDTQYF
many TRBJ2-7 - TRBV28 TGTGCCAGCAGTTTATGGCAGATAGGTTCCTACGAGCAGTACTTC CASSLWQIGSYEQYF
few TRBJ2-7 - TRBV28 TGTGCCAGCAGTTTGCAGGTCGGCGAGCAGTACTTC CASSLQVGEQYF
many TRBJ2-1 TRBD2 TRBV20-1 TGCAGTGCTAGGGTTTTCGGGACTAGCGGAACGGTCTACAATGAGCAGTTCTTC CSARVFGTSGTVYNEQFF
many TRBJ2-5 - TRBV12-3/TRBV12-4 TGTGCCAGCAGTCTCACGACAGAAGAGACCCAGTACTTC CASSLTTEETQYF
few TRBJ2-1 - TRBV6-6 TGTGCCAGCGGTCCGAGTGAGCAGTTCTTC CASGPSEQFF
many TRBJ1-1 - TRBV29-1 TGCAGCGTTGAAACCCCCGGTCAGGGTGCGAACACTGAAGCTTTCTTT CSVETPGQGANTEAFF
many TRBJ1-1 - TRBV11-2 TGTGCCAGCAGCTTCATTGGCGAGAGGCTTGAAGCTTTCTTT CASSFIGERLEAFF
- TRBJ2-3 TRBD2 TRBV24-1 TGTGCCACCAGTGATTTGGGCGGGGGGGGCGGCACAGATACGCAGTATTTT CATSDLGGGGGTDTQYF
many TRBJ1-2 TRBD1 TRBV11-2 TGTGCCAGCAGCTCATTTAGGGACAGGGCTGGAGGCTACACCTTC CASSSFRDRAGGYTF
many TRBJ2-1 TRBD1 TRBV18 TGTGCCAGCTCAGAGGACAGGGGGGGCAATGAGCAGTTCTTC CASSEDRGGNEQFF
- TRBJ1-2 TRBD1 TRBV7-2 TGTGCCAGCAGCTTGGACAGGGCTCTCGGCTACACCTTC CASSLDRALGYTF
many TRBJ2-7 - TRBV5-4 TGTGCCAGCAGCTTGGCCGGAGGCACAATGATCTACGAGCAGTACTTC CASSLAGGTMIYEQYF
many TRBJ2-5 - TRBV5-1 TGCGCCAGCAGCTTGGAAGCCCAGGGATTAGAGACCCAGTACTTC CASSLEAQGLETQYF
many TRBJ1-2 TRBD1 TRBV11-1 TGTGCCAGCAGCCCGGGACAGCCCGATCGGCGCTACACCTTC CASSPGQPDRRYTF
many TRBJ2-3 - TRBV21-1 TGTGCCAGCAGCAATCGGACAGGGGGCGTTAGCACAGATACGCAGTATTTT CASSNRTGGVSTDTQYF
many TRBJ2-5 TRBD2 TRBV6-9 TGTGCCAGCAGTCCCGGACTAGCGGGGGACTTACAAGAGACCCAGTACTTC CASSPGLAGDLQETQYF
many TRBJ2-1 - TRBV5-1 TGCGCCAGCAGCTCCCCGTTTCATGAGCAGTTCTTC CASSSPFHEQFF
- TRBJ2-1 TRBD1 TRBV7-4 TGTGCCAGCAGTTTAACAGGGGGTATGAATGAGCAGTTCTTC CASSLTGGMNEQFF
many TRBJ1-5 - TRBV20-1 TGCAGTGCTAGGCCCCCCGGAGGGAGGGATCAGCCCCAGCATTTT CSARPPGGRDQPQHF
- TRBJ2-5 - TRBV2 TGTGCCAGCAAACTCTGGGAGACCCAGTACTTC CASKLWETQYF
few TRBJ2-3 - TRBV29-1 TGCAGCGTTGATATAGGTGCTAACACAGATACGCAGTATTTT CSVDIGANTDTQYF
- TRBJ2-1 TRBD2 TRBV6-1 TGTGCCAGCAGTATAACTAGCGGGGGGAGAAATGAGCAGTTCTTC CASSITSGGRNEQFF
many TRBJ2-1 - TRBV6-6 TGTGCCAGCAGTGATGGGACTGGGGGCTATGCTGAGCAGTTCTTC CASSDGTGGYAEQFF
many TRBJ2-1 - TRBV10-3 TGTGCCATCAACTCCGGGACTCCGGTTGGGGAGCAGTTCTTC CAINSGTPVGEQFF
many TRBJ2-5 - TRBV5-1 TGCGCCAGCAGCTTTTTCCCCGGAGAGACCCAGTACTTC CASSFFPGETQYF
medium-sized TRBJ2-7 - TRBV11-2 TGTGCCAGCAGCTCAGTAGACAGCTACGAGCAGTACTTC CASSSVDSYEQYF
many TRBJ2-2 - TRBV20-1 TGCAGTGCTAGATCCACGGGACTCCTAAACACCGGGGAGCTGTTTTTT CSARSTGLLNTGELFF
many TRBJ1-1 - TRBV10-3 TGTGCCATCAGTGAGTCGCAGGGTACCAGGGGAGCTTTCTTT CAISESQGTRGAFF
many TRBJ1-5 - TRBV6-1 TGTGCCAGCAGTGAAGCTCTGAGGCAGCCCCAGCATTTT CASSEALRQPQHF
- TRBJ1-4 - TRBV4-2 TGTGCCAGCAGCCAAGAAGTACCAGGAGAGGAAAAACTGTTTTTT CASSQEVPGEEKLFF
many TRBJ2-1 - TRBV5-1 TGCGCCAGCAGCTTGCAGCCCATTGGGGATGAGCAGTTCTTC CASSLQPIGDEQFF
medium-sized TRBJ2-7 TRBD1 TRBV4-3 TGCGCCAGCAGCCAAGTCGGACAGGGTAAGGGAAACGAGCAGTACTTC CASSQVGQGKGNEQYF